These 20 T cell receptor beta chains share one sample of origin, sequenced in a study of radiation and T cells in renal cell carcinoma. Here immunoSEQ multiplex PCR was the method, and the copy in TCRdb shows in-frame clones only, minus some. The table records 95,000 or so clones, approximately 86% of them present only once. Stated time point: baseline pretreatment blood. Treatment denoted: 15 Gy SBRT to primary tumor, nephrectomy 4 weeks later. The sequences come from blood, collected from a patient whose treatment included radiotherapy and nephrectomy. Receptors originate from a man between 50 and 59 years old with renal cell carcinoma.

The chain uses TRBV9 and TRBJ2-7; weak D call: TRBD2 (7 bases). V lost 4 bases, J lost 5 bases, and 19 bases lay in between. Germline-derived CDR1 and CDR2 are SGDLS and YYNGEE. There are 15 residues in the CDR3. The CDR3 loop is CASSSLGGVANEQYF. In nucleotides, the CDR3 is TGTGCCAGCAGCTCGTTAGGGGGGGTAGCCAACGAGCAGTACTTC.

The CDR3 reads CAWSVAGYEQYF. The CDR3, as DNA: TGTGCCTGGAGTGTAGCGGGCTACGAGCAGTACTTC. This chain joins TRBV30 and TRBJ2-5, with D possibly TRBD2 on 6 matching bases. The J call is in doubt because the DNA end fits TRBJ2-7 better. Germline CDR1 reads GTSNPN; CDR2 reads SVGIG (reference sequence). The CDR3 is made up of 12 amino acids.

This chain links TRBV6-1 with TRBJ1-5; 7 bases agree with TRBD1. CDR1 and CDR2 from the germline V gene are MNHNS and SASEGT. V lost 5 bases and J lost 1; bases outside the gene matches: 5. The CDR3 is made up of 15 amino acids. In DNA, the CDR3 is TGTGCCAGCAGTCAGGGACAGCTAAGCAATCAGCCCCAGCATTTT. Translating it yields CASSQGQLSNQPQHF.

The CDR3 is CASSFSPGHGYTF. For the CDR3, the DNA is TGTGCCAGCAGCTTTTCCCCAGGGCATGGCTACACCTTC. This chain joins TRBV11-2 and TRBJ1-2; D is possibly TRBD1 (5 bases). V lost 3 bases and J 6 bases, leaving 11 bases between the germline ends. The CDR3 is 13 residues long. From germline, CDR1 is SGHAT and CDR2 FQNNGV.

The rearrangement links TRBV5-1 to TRBJ1-2; D is possibly TRBD1 (6 bases). V was clipped by 4 bases and J by 1 base, with 14 bases between them. The CDR3 has 15 residues. Germline lookup yields CDR1 SGHRS and CDR2 YFSETQ. The CDR3 DNA follows: TGCGCCAGCAGCCTATGGACAGATCTTAACTATGGCTACACCTTC. Translated: CASSLWTDLNYGYTF.

This chain uses TRBV11-1 with TRBJ2-7, with 7 bases aligning to TRBD1. Germline loops: CDR1 SGHAT, CDR2 FQDESV (reference sequence). The junction had 4 bases not matched to a gene; V was cut back by 6 bases and J by 5 bases. The CDR3 length is 12 residues. The chain's CDR3 is CASRPTGNEQYF. Written as DNA, the CDR3 is TGTGCCAGCAGACCGACAGGGAACGAGCAGTACTTC. The entire variable domain, with the rest obtained from reference TRBV11-1 and TRBJ2-7, is as follows: EAEVAQSPRYKITEKSQAVAFWCDPISGHATLYWYRQILGQGPELLVQFQDESVVDDSQLPKDRFSAERLKGVDSTLKIQPAELGDSAMYLCASRPTGNEQYFGPGTRLTVT.

The genes are TRBV27 and TRBJ2-7; 9 positions agree with TRBD1. V gave up 6 bases and J gave up 5 bases; unmatched junction bases: 14. This CDR3 contains 16 residues. The germline gives CDR1 MNHEY, CDR2 SMNVEV (reference sequence). The CDR3 DNA is TGTGCCAGCAGCGATTTGAGGACAGGGGAAACGGACGAGCAGTACTTC. Amino acid sequence: CASSDLRTGETDEQYF.

This clone occurred a few times. This chain links TRBV7-9 with TRBJ1-1, with D tentatively TRBD1 (6 bases). Germline V gene lookup returns CDR1 SEHNR and CDR2 FQNEAQ (reference sequence). Trimming removed 0 bases from V and 8 bases from J, with 7 bases in between. This CDR3 has 12 amino acids. The CDR3 region is CASSLADREAFF. The CDR3 DNA reads as TGTGCCAGCAGCTTAGCGGACAGAGAAGCTTTCTTT.

This rearrangement joins TRBV18 to TRBJ2-5; D is ambiguous. In germline, CDR1 is KGHSH, CDR2 LQKENI. This CDR3 has 12 residues. The ends were cut back, 2 bases at V and 10 bases at J, with 11 bases in the middle. The CDR3 here is CASSPDPFGQYF. The DNA for the CDR3 is TGTGCCAGCTCACCAGACCCCTTCGGCCAGTACTTC.

The chain uses TRBV2 and TRBJ2-3; unclear D gene. The germline V gene has CDR1 SNHLY and CDR2 FYNNEI. V was shortened by 3 bases and J by 2 bases, with 9 bases between the two germline ends. CDR3 length: 14 amino acids. The CDR3 region is CASSDRLHTDTQYF. The DNA of the CDR3 is TGTGCCAGCAGTGACAGGCTTCACACAGATACGCAGTATTTT.

This rearrangement joins TRBV19 to TRBJ1-1, with 8 nucleotides matching TRBD1. Germline loops: CDR1 LNHDA, CDR2 SQIVND (reference sequence). The length of the CDR3 is 17 residues. Germline trimming cut 1 base from V and 4 bases from J; bases unmatched to any gene: 11. CDR3 nucleotides: TGTGCCAGTAGTATAGCCAGGGGGCGAGTTGGGAGCACTGAAGCTTTCTTT. Translating gives CASSIARGRVGSTEAFF. Combining the CDR3 with reference TRBV19 and TRBJ1-1 gives the whole variable domain DGGITQSPKYLFRKEGQNVTLSCEQNLNHDAMYWYRQDPGQGLRLIYYSQIVNDFQKGDIAEGYSVSREKKESFPLTVTSAQKNPTAFYLCASSIARGRVGSTEAFFGQGTRLTVV.

V and J are TRBV5-4 and TRBJ2-3; D is possibly TRBD2 (6 bases). Germline loops: CDR1 SGHNT, CDR2 YYREEE (reference sequence). This CDR3 comprises 15 residues. V was cut by 0 bases and J by 4 bases, with 12 bases left in between. The CDR3 loop reads CASSLDGSMADTQYF. For the CDR3, the DNA is TGTGCCAGCAGCTTGGACGGGAGTATGGCAGATACGCAGTATTTT.

The J gene is TRBJ1-1, the V gene TRBV11-2; D is possibly TRBD1 (6 bases). CDR1 is SGHAT, CDR2 FQNNGV, per germline. Trimming shortened V by 4 bases and J by 5 bases, and 11 bases separated the two germline ends. This CDR3 has 13 residues. CDR3 DNA: TGTGCCAGCAGCTCCGGACAGTCAACTGAAGCTTTCTTT. It encodes CASSSGQSTEAFF.

The rearrangement joins TRBV7-9 to TRBJ1-1; tentative D call: TRBD1 (5 bases). The CDR3 totals 14 residues. CDR1 SEHNR and CDR2 FQNEAQ come from the germline V gene (reference sequence). The germline V and J ends were trimmed by 2 bases and 6 bases, with 13 bases remaining between them. CDR3 protein: CASSLMWGSAEAFF. The DNA for the CDR3 is TGTGCCAGCAGCTTAATGTGGGGCTCCGCTGAAGCTTTCTTT.

The chain joins TRBV5-1 to TRBJ2-2, with 9 bases lining up with TRBD2. The CDR3 is 15 amino acids. V shed 1 base, J shed 5 bases, and the junction held 3 bases outside the gene matches. Germline loops: CDR1 SGHRS, CDR2 YFSETQ. The CDR3 sequence is CASSLPAGGTGELFF. CDR3 nucleotide sequence: TGCGCCAGCAGCTTGCCCGCGGGAGGGACCGGGGAGCTGTTTTTT.

The genes are TRBV5-1 and TRBJ1-5; a possible D gene is TRBD1 (5 bases). Germline CDR1 and CDR2: SGHRS and YFSETQ. CDR3 length: 15 amino acids. Trimming took off 0 bases at V and 3 bases at J, with 10 bases between the two ends. CDR3 sequence reads: CASSLGGAPNQPQHF. DNA for the CDR3: TGCGCCAGCAGCTTGGGAGGGGCGCCCAATCAGCCCCAGCATTTT. The full variable domain, completed using reference TRBV5-1 and TRBJ1-5, is KAGVTQTPRYLIKTRGQQVTLSCSPISGHRSVSWYQQTPGQGLQFLFEYFSETQRNKGNFPGRFSGRQFSNSRSEMNVSTLELGDSALYLCASSLGGAPNQPQHFGDGTRLSIL.

The J gene is TRBJ1-2, the V gene TRBV2; 9 bases align to TRBD1. Germline V gene sequence: CDR1 SNHLY, CDR2 FYNNEI. V shed 5 bases, J shed 9 bases, and the junction held 10 bases outside the gene matches. The CDR3 loop spans 14 amino acids. Here the CDR3 DNA reads TGTGCCAGCAGTATCCGACGACAGGGGGAAAGCTACACCTTC. Translated: CASSIRRQGESYTF.

The chain recombines TRBV19 with TRBJ2-1; TRBD2 matches 7 bases. The CDR3 loop spans 14 amino acids. Germline V lookup: CDR1 LNHDA, CDR2 SQIVND (reference sequence). Losses at the gene ends were 3 bases for V and 6 bases for J; bases not matched to a gene: 5. The DNA for the CDR3 is TGTGCCAGTAGTATTCAGACTAGCTCCAATGAGCAGTTCTTC. It translates to CASSIQTSSNEQFF.

In the case of this clone: A read error may account for a junction end that differs from germline. The V call is TRBV7-7, the J call TRBJ1-5, with D unclear. From germline, CDR1 is SSHAT and CDR2 FNYEAQ (reference sequence). The CDR3 is made up of 13 amino acids. The CDR3 sequence: CASSKSPNQPQHF. DNA of the CDR3: TGTGCTAGCAGTAAATCCCCCAATCAGCCCCAGCATTTT.

The V gene is TRBV5-1, the J gene TRBJ2-2, with 7 bases that match TRBD1. The CDR3 length is 16 residues. Trimming at V came to 4 bases and at J to 4 bases, leaving 10 bases not matched to a gene. Germline assignment: CDR1 SGHRS and CDR2 YFSETQ. CDR3 bases: TGCGCCAGCAGCAACGAAGGGACAGCCGGCACCGGGGAGCTGTTTTTT. Protein: CASSNEGTAGTGELFF.